The sequence of this TCR beta chain was determined in a study of T cell responses to AZD1222 COVID-19 vaccine (dated by TCRdb to the early 2020s). With regard to the full study: A total of over 230 trial participants underwent TCR sequencing, of whom nearly 210 had received two doses of AZD1222 and roughly 26 had received two doses of the MenACWY control vaccine. Trial participants were enrolled into age subgroups of 18-55, 56-69 and 70-plus years, which contained approximately 150, 28 and 58 TCR-sequenced participants, respectively.

This clone was observed a single time. Its antigen target is currently unknown. No clone much larger than this one lies a single base away; base qualities are absent. Spanning cysteine to phenylalanine, the CDR3 consists of 17 amino acids. The retained sequence is limited to the CDR3, 51 bases, with the frame set at the first base. Deletion took 1 base off V and 3 bases off J, with a span of 15 bases between the germline ends. CDR1 and CDR2 were assigned from the germline V gene (reference sequence) as LGHDT and YNNKEL. General findings and caveats noted by the study authors: Reportedly, almost half of the unique spike-specific TCRs recognized epitopes lying outside the regions that are mutated in the B.1.351 and B.1.1.7 variants. A significant rise in spike-specific TCR breadth and depth was observed after two AZD1222 doses relative to day 0 and relative to MenACWY recipients. Conclusions about previously exposed vaccinees are limited because only 6 or 7 AZD1222 recipients were SARS-CoV-2 seropositive at baseline. Most participants were white British and females outnumbered males, and the authors suggested that clonal diversity may have been underestimated. CD4 TCRs associated with the vaccine covered the entire spike protein, and the dominant responses were in regions 160-218 and 743-854. Because no samples from the day 14 peak response were available, repertoires could be characterized only after the peak T cell response. The 56-69-year group was small, and its depth increase did not reach significance, likely because of low power.

The time point label on this specimen signifies: about 28 days (+/-7) after the second vaccine dose. AZD1222 recipients with second doses at about 4 weeks or about 12 weeks were pooled, because spike-specific TCR depth and breadth did not differ between schedules. Vaccinee samples came from UK trials COV001 and COV002, including a single-blind randomized controlled phase 2/3 trial of AZD1222 (ChAdOx1 nCoV-19) in healthy adults. For TCRbeta chain sequencing, PBMC samples from trial participants were taken at day 0 and at day 28 after the second dose. The CDR3 regions of human TCRbeta chains were analyzed by immunosequencing. Turning to the authors' computational methods: Repertoire TCRs were matched against a reference library of SARS-CoV-2-specific TCRs generated with the MIRA antigen-specificity platform. Breadth was defined as the fraction of unique TCRs that were SARS-CoV-2-associated, and depth was defined as the fraction of total T cells that were SARS-CoV-2-associated. Each spike-specific TCR was assigned to its reactive spike region and to a CD4 or CD8 class using the MIRA data. Log10-transformed breadth and depth values were compared by one-way ANOVA with Sidak's multiple comparisons tests. Entries here come from immuneACCESS through TCRdb and include only in-frame sequences with V and J called. Some clones fail to appear in such tables; in the studies checked, an unresolved V gene covers under half of the shortfall, and the cause of the remainder is unknown. The V and J calls and clone size come from that table; D and trimming were worked out from the DNA. In all, the sample holds around 150,000 clones, and roughly 90% of those were seen once. The ten largest clones add up to roughly 4% of the sample.

Sample: peripheral blood, taken 28 days after the second AZD1222 dose. The chain is encoded by TRBV3-1 (or the pseudogene TRBV3-2) joined to TRBJ2-2, with the D call tentatively TRBD1 or TRBD2, each fitting 6 bases. The receptor comes from an adult who received the AZD1222 COVID-19 vaccine. The DNA reads TGTGCCAGCAGCCAAGGGACGTCGGGGGCTTACACCGGGGAGCTGTTTTTT. Translated, it reads CASSQGTSGAYTGELFF.